This T cell receptor (beta chain) was documented in a study of regulatory T cells (dated by TCRdb to 2016 to 2019). Background for the entire study: Between CD3G-deficient patients and healthy controls, the study compared T-cell receptor beta repertoires in sorted regulatory T cells, conventional CD4+ T cells and CD8+ T cells. Overall study outcomes, separate from this receptor: In patients, repertoires had restricted unique TRB V-J pairs and skewed V and J gene usage, with regulatory T cells showing the most marked changes. Enrichment for hydrophobic residues at CDR3 positions 6 and 7 was found in conventional CD4+ T cells from CD3G-deficient patients, suggesting more self-reactive specificities.

For the multiplex PCR, 52 forward TRBV primers and 13 reverse TRBJ primers were used, and amplification bias was corrected with both assay-based and computational methods. Within the immunoSEQ assay, multiplex PCR amplified rearranged TRB loci from genomic DNA. Sequencing of the TRB amplicons was done on an Illumina HiSeq platform. The original pipeline was this. Custom algorithms error-filtered the raw sequences and aligned them to reference gene sequences, after which the immunoSEQ online tools were used for analysis. Frequencies of productive and nonproductive TRB rearrangements were evaluated among both unique and total sequences. The likelihood of self-reactivity was estimated by examining two features, hydrophobicity and amino acid composition, of TRB CDR3 positions 6 and 7. For group comparisons, t tests, Mann-Whitney tests or two-way ANOVA were performed in Prism software. The source is immuneACCESS, and TCRdb retained only in-frame sequences with V and J called. Part of the clones is not carried over; for the studies checked, unresolved V genes explain less than half of this, and the remainder is unexplained. V and J calls and clone size are those listed in that table; D and trimming were worked out from the DNA. The sample profile shows some 30,000 clones; over 90% of them were found once. The leading ten clones occupy approximately 0.98% of the sample.

Points on this clone: Its target antigen remains unknown. Per-base quality was not reported, and no clone a single base away is much larger than it.

Evidence of autoimmunity was found in all CD3G-deficient patients, and more severe autoimmunity was observed in two of the patients. Patients ranged from 2 to 39 years of age at testing and had reduced naive and increased memory CD4+ and CD8+ T-cell proportions. CD4+ cells were FACS-sorted into CD25-high CD127-low regulatory T cells and CD25-low CD127-high conventional CD4+ T cells. Several individuals with CD3G deficiency made up the patient group. Patient samples and clinical data came from an international physician network spanning the United States, Europe and Asia. Peripheral blood mononuclear cells were isolated by Ficoll density separation. CDR1 and CDR2 are drawn from the germline V gene: MDHEN, SYDVKM. Compared with germline, V lacks 4 bases and J lacks 1 base; bases without a gene match: 6. The CDR3 goes from the cysteine to the phenylalanine over 16 residues. Left in the record is the CDR3 DNA by itself, 48 bases read in frame from the first base.

The rearranged chain carries TRBV28 and TRBJ2-5, and 10 junction bases match TRBD1. The receptor was derived from a child aged 2 to 10 with CD3G deficiency. The sequencing sample was made of conventional CD4+ T cells sorted from blood. The CDR3 region: CASSSGGQGFQETQYF. The sequence in DNA is TGTGCCAGCAGTTCCGGGGGACAGGGGTTCCAAGAGACCCAGTACTTC.